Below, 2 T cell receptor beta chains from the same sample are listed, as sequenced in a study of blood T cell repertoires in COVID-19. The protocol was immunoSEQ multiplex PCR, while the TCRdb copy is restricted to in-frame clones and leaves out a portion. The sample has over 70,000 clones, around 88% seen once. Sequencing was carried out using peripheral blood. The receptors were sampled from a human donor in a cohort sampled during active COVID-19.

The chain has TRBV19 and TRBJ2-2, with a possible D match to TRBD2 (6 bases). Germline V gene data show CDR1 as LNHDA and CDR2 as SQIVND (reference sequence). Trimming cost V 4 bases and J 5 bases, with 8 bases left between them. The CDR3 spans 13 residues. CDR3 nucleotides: TGTGCCAGTAGTAGACTAGATACCGGGGAGCTGTTTTTT. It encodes CASSRLDTGELFF.

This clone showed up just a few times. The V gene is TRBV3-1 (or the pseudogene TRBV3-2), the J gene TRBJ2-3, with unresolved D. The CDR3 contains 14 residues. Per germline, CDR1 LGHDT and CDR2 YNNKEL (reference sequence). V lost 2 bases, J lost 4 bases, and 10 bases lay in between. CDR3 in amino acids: CASSQMSGADTQYF. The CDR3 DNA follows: TGTGCCAGCAGCCAAATGTCAGGCGCAGATACGCAGTATTTT.